This T cell receptor (beta chain) was recorded in a study of CD8+CD57+ T cells in acquired aplastic anemia (dated by TCRdb to the late 2010s). Looking at the study overall: Extracted DNA from sorted CD4+ and CD8+ cells averaged approximately 3.4 ug, ranging from roughly 0.2 to 30 ug. Mean read counts for healthy donor samples were about 9.8 million for CD4+ cells and 11 million to 14 million for CD8+ cells.

At least ten counts were recorded for this clonotype. What antigen it recognizes has not been identified. No base quality values were provided; no much bigger clone lies one nucleotide off. In this study, sorted CD4+ and CD8+ T cells from the blood of healthy subjects and of severe aplastic anemia patients had their TCR repertoires deep-sequenced. Ficoll-Paque density gradient centrifugation was used to isolate peripheral blood mononuclear cells. Before DNA was extracted, CD4+ and CD8+ T cells were sorted using either FACS or magnetic beads. From its cysteine to its phenylalanine, the CDR3 spans 13 amino acids. Only the CDR3 DNA stays, 39 bases, in frame from base 1. Between the V and J ends, shortened by 5 bases and 5 bases respectively, the junction contains 13 bases. Genomic DNA was used as template for profiling of TCR beta VDJ combinations and CDR3 sequences. An Illumina HiSeq 2000 was used for TCR repertoire sequencing. The source study handled its data this way. Repertoires were assessed using TRBV/TRBJ rearrangement plots, CDR3 size and DJ length profiles, and Simpson's diversity index. The most abundant DNA sequence in the deep sequencing data was defined as the immunodominant clone. CDR3 amino acid sequences were checked for sharing across subjects and were also compared against the VDJdb database and published repertoires. TCRdb trimmed public reads at Q25 via fastp, called clones via MiXCR and kept in-frame beta chains. Entries that share a CDR3 protein sequence are merged under the most common genes and DNA. It is TCRdb's table, rather than the study itself, that gives the V and J calls and clone size. A total of under 200,000 distinct CDR3 sequences appear in this sample, around 45% of them only once. In total, the top ten clones hold 1.1% of the sample.

Results and caveats for the whole study, not just this receptor: No significant difference in CD8+ Simpson's diversity was found between patients and healthy controls (P=0.060). Around 30 CD8+ CDR3 sequences were found to be shared between patients and controls, but these sequences appeared to be highly expressed in patients and within the immunodominant clones of the patients.

The sequence is built from TRBV12-3 or TRBV12-4 and TRBJ2-7; the D call is tentative, TRBD1 or TRBD2, as each matches 7 bases. This TCR came from a human donor in good health. Sequenced input: sorted CD4+, CD8+, or CD8+CD57+ T cells (not recorded which) from PBMCs. The nucleotide sequence reads as follows: TGTGCCAGCAGTCCCAGGGGGGGCGACGAGCAGTACTTC. This sequence encodes CASSPRGGDEQYF.